This is a list of T cell receptor beta chains from one sample in a study of CD8 T cells in Susac syndrome. In TCRdb, the immunoSEQ multiplex PCR reads were re-called with MiXCR into one record per CDR3 protein. The sample consists of 100,000 to 150,000 distinct CDR3 sequences, around 94% of them appearing once. Sequencing was performed on CD4+ T cells from PBMCs. The receptor source for this set is a human donor in good health. CDR3s include the opening cysteine and the closing phenylalanine or tryptophan. Each record gives: V gene, J gene, D gene, CDR3 protein. The D gene is left open where the match is weak.

V gene: TRBV27
J gene: TRBJ2-3
D gene: TRBD2
CDR3 protein: CASSLFSSGPTDTQYF

V gene: TRBV28
J gene: TRBJ2-7
D gene: -
CDR3 protein: CASSLTTYEQYF

V gene: TRBV29-1
J gene: TRBJ1-6
D gene: TRBD1
CDR3 protein: CSVGQGDSPLHF

V gene: TRBV28
J gene: TRBJ2-2
D gene: -
CDR3 protein: CASSTSGGFFDAGELFF

V gene: TRBV12-3/TRBV12-4
J gene: TRBJ2-5
D gene: -
CDR3 protein: CASSFSTQETQYF

V gene: TRBV3-1
J gene: TRBJ2-1
D gene: TRBD2
CDR3 protein: CASSYPGLAGREQFF

V gene: TRBV9
J gene: TRBJ2-6
D gene: -
CDR3 protein: CASSSQERANVLTF

V gene: TRBV13
J gene: TRBJ2-5
D gene: -
CDR3 protein: CASSPGSSGIQETQYF

V gene: TRBV5-1
J gene: TRBJ2-7
D gene: TRBD2
CDR3 protein: CASSPGPGLPKEQYF

V gene: TRBV7-2
J gene: TRBJ2-2
D gene: -
CDR3 protein: CASSLAAGGGELFF

V gene: TRBV11-3
J gene: TRBJ2-5
D gene: TRBD1
CDR3 protein: CASSKQGEAQYF

V gene: TRBV7-2
J gene: TRBJ1-1
D gene: -
CDR3 protein: CASSPLRTEAFF

V gene: TRBV25-1
J gene: TRBJ1-3
D gene: TRBD1
CDR3 protein: CASSEGGTGGNTIYF

V gene: TRBV9
J gene: TRBJ2-1
D gene: -
CDR3 protein: CASSPPAYNEQFF

V gene: TRBV2
J gene: TRBJ1-2
D gene: -
CDR3 protein: CASSESAIKDYGYTF

V gene: TRBV25-1
J gene: TRBJ2-1
D gene: -
CDR3 protein: CASRSGEQFF

V gene: TRBV4-1
J gene: TRBJ1-5
D gene: TRBD1
CDR3 protein: CASSQDQGAGQPQHF

V gene: TRBV29-1
J gene: TRBJ2-7
D gene: TRBD2
CDR3 protein: CSAGTSNEQYF

V gene: TRBV7-9
J gene: TRBJ1-2
D gene: -
CDR3 protein: CASSLEGRAYGYTF

V gene: TRBV19
J gene: TRBJ2-5
D gene: -
CDR3 protein: CASSMVGQETQYF

V gene: TRBV4-1
J gene: TRBJ1-5
D gene: -
CDR3 protein: CASSQEWGRGQPQHF

V gene: TRBV28
J gene: TRBJ1-2
D gene: TRBD1
CDR3 protein: CASRRQGVDGYTF

V gene: TRBV20-1
J gene: TRBJ1-2
D gene: TRBD1
CDR3 protein: CSVHAGQLNYGYTF

V gene: TRBV5-4
J gene: TRBJ1-1
D gene: TRBD1
CDR3 protein: CASSLETGRRTEAFF

V gene: TRBV5-1
J gene: TRBJ2-2
D gene: -
CDR3 protein: CASSLRGAGELFF

V gene: TRBV20-1
J gene: TRBJ2-3
D gene: -
CDR3 protein: CSARVFSDTQYF

V gene: TRBV5-6
J gene: TRBJ2-5
D gene: TRBD1
CDR3 protein: CASRRDRGGQETQYF

V gene: TRBV7-2
J gene: TRBJ1-5
D gene: -
CDR3 protein: CASSLATGPVQPQHF

V gene: TRBV6-2/TRBV6-3
J gene: TRBJ2-3
D gene: -
CDR3 protein: CASSYSARPPTDTQYF

V gene: TRBV6-5
J gene: TRBJ2-7
D gene: -
CDR3 protein: CATRFGANGYEQYF

V gene: TRBV14
J gene: TRBJ2-7
D gene: -
CDR3 protein: CASSQDWVSDRKGEQYF

V gene: TRBV10-3
J gene: TRBJ2-3
D gene: -
CDR3 protein: CATSSGVGSDTQYF

V gene: TRBV5-4
J gene: TRBJ2-5
D gene: -
CDR3 protein: CASSFGDHSAQYF

V gene: TRBV30
J gene: TRBJ2-4
D gene: TRBD2
CDR3 protein: CVWSKLSGRAKNIQYF

V gene: TRBV29-1
J gene: TRBJ2-3
D gene: TRBD2
CDR3 protein: CSVNGLAGDGSDTQYF

V gene: TRBV11-2
J gene: TRBJ2-1
D gene: TRBD2
CDR3 protein: CASSHPRREGTLVYNEQFF

V gene: TRBV18
J gene: TRBJ2-1
D gene: -
CDR3 protein: CASSQFMAESYNEQFF

V gene: TRBV20-1
J gene: TRBJ2-6
D gene: -
CDR3 protein: CSAGAGTAGANVLTF

V gene: TRBV3-1
J gene: TRBJ2-1
D gene: -
CDR3 protein: CASSQGGSGNNEQFF

V gene: TRBV30
J gene: TRBJ2-7
D gene: TRBD1
CDR3 protein: CALQGAGYEQYF